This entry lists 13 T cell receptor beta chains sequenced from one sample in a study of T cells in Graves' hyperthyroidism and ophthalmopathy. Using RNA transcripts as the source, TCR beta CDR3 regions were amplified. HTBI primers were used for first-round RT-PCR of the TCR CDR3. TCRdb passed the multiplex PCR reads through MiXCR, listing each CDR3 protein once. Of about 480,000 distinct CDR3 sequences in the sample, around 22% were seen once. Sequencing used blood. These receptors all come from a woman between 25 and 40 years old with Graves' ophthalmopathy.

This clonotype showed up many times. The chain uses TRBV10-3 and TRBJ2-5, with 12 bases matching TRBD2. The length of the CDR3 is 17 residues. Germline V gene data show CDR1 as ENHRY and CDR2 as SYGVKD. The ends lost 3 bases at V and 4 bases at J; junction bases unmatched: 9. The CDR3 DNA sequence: TGTGCCATCAGTGACCCTAACCTAGCGGGGGGGGGAGAGACCCAGTACTTC. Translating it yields CAISDPNLAGGGETQYF.

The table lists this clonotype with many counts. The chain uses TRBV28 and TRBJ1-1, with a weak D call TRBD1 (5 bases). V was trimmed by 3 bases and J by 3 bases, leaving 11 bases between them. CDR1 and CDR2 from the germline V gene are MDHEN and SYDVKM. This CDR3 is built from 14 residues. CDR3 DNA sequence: TGTGCCAGCAGTTTTGAGGGGCGCGACACTGAAGCTTTCTTT. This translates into CASSFEGRDTEAFF.

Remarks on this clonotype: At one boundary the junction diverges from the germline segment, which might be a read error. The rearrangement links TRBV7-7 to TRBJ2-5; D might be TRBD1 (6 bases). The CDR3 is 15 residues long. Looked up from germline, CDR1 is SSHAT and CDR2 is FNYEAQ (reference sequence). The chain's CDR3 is CASSPQDSFQETQYF. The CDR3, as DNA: TGTGCTAGCAGCCCCCAGGACAGCTTCCAAGAGACCCAGTACTTC.

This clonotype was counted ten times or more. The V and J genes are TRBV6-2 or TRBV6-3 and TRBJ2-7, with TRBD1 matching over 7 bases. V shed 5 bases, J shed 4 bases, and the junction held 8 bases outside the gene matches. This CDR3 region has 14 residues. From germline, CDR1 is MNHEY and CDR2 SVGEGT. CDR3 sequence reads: CASSHSTGLYEQYF. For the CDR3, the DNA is TGTGCCAGCAGTCATTCGACAGGGTTATACGAGCAGTACTTC.

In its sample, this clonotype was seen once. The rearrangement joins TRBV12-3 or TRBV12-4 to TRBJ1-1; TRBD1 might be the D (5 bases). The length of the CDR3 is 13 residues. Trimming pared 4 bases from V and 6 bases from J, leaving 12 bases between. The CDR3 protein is CASSSRRDAEAFF. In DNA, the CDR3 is TGTGCCAGCAGTTCTAGAAGGGACGCTGAAGCTTTCTTT.

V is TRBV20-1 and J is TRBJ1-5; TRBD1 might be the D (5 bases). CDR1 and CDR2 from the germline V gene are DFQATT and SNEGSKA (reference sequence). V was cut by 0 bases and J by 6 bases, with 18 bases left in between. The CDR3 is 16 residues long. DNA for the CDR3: TGCAGTGCTAGAGATTCGGGGGGGAAGTGGGGTCAGCCCCAGCATTTT. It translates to CSARDSGGKWGQPQHF.

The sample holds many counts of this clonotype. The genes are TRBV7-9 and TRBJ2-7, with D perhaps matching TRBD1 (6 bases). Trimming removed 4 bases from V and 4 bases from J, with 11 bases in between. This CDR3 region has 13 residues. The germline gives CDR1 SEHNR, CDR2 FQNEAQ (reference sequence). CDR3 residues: CASSSNTGYEQYF. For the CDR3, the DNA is TGTGCCAGCAGCTCCAATACAGGGTACGAGCAGTACTTC. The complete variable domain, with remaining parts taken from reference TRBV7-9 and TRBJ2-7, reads DTGVSQNPRHKITKRGQNVTFRCDPISEHNRLYWYRQTLGQGPEFLTYFQNEAQLEKSRLLSDRFSAERPKGSFSTLEIQRTEQGDSAMYLCASSSNTGYEQYFGPGTRLTVT.

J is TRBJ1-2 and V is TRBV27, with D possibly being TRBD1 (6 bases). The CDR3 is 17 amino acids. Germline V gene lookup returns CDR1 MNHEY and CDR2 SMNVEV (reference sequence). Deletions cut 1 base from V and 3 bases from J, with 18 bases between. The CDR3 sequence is CASSLLYAGVLDYGYTF. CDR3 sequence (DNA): TGTGCCAGCAGTTTATTGTACGCAGGGGTATTAGACTATGGCTACACCTTC.

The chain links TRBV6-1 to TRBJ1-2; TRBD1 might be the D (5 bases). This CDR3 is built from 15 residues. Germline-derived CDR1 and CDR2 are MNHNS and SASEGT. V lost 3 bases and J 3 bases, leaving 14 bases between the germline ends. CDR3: CASSDPTVIHYGYTF. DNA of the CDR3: TGTGCCAGCAGTGACCCGACAGTTATTCACTATGGCTACACCTTC.

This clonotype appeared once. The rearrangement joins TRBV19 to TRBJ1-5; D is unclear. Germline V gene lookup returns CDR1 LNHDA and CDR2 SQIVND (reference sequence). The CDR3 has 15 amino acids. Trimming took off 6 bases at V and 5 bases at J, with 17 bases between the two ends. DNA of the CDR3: TGTGCCAGTAGGGGTGTCTCCGGTCCCCATCAGCCCCAGCATTTT. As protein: CASRGVSGPHQPQHF. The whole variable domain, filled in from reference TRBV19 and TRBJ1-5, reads DGGITQSPKYLFRKEGQNVTLSCEQNLNHDAMYWYRQDPGQGLRLIYYSQIVNDFQKGDIAEGYSVSREKKESFPLTVTSAQKNPTAFYLCASRGVSGPHQPQHFGDGTRLSIL.

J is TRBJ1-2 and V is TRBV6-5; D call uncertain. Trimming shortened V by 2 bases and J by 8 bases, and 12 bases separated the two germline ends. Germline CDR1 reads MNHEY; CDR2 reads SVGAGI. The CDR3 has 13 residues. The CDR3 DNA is TGTGCCAGCAGTTACCCTAAGGGCGAAGGCTACACCTTC. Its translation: CASSYPKGEGYTF.

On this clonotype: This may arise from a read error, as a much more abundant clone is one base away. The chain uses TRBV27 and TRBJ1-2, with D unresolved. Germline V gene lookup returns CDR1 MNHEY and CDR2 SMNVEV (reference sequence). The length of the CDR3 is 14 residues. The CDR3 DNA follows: TGTGCCTGCAGTTTTGCGGGGATGGGCTATGGCTACACCTTC. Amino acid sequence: CACSFAGMGYGYTF.

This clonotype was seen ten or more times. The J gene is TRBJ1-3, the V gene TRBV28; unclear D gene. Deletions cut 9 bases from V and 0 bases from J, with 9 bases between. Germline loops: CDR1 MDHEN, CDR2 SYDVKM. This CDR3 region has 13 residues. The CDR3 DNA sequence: TGTGCCAGTACAGCTAGCTCTGGAAACACCATATATTTT. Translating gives CASTASSGNTIYF.